Below, 2 T cell receptor beta chains from the same sample are listed, as sequenced in a study of T cells after yellow fever vaccination. TCRdb re-analysed the 5' RACE reads in MiXCR, keeping a single row per CDR3 protein. This sample yields around 100,000 distinct CDR3 sequences, of which roughly 8.9% are seen a single time; around 25% belongs to the top ten. The material was CD8+ T cells sorted from PBMCs, obtained 45 days after the yellow fever booster vaccination. These receptors came from a man aged 25 to 40 who received the YFV17D yellow fever vaccine.

This clonotype was seen many times. The rearrangement uses TRBV5-1 and TRBJ1-1; 7 nucleotides agree with TRBD1. The junction had 4 bases not matched to a gene; V was cut back by 1 base and J by 4 bases. The CDR3 is 14 amino acids. Germline V CDR1 and CDR2: SGHRS, YFSETQ. The DNA for the CDR3 is TGCGCCAGCAGCTTGACAGGGGACGCCACTGAAGCTTTCTTT. Its translation: CASSLTGDATEAFF.

This clonotype came up many times. The chain carries TRBV4-3 and TRBJ2-2, with TRBD2 identical over 10 bases. V lost 3 bases and J lost 5; bases outside the gene matches: 18. The CDR3 contains 20 residues. The germline gives CDR1 LGHNA, CDR2 YSLEER. The CDR3 is CASSQGNLGLAGAKTGELFF. The CDR3 region has the DNA TGCGCCAGCAGCCAGGGGAACCTAGGGCTAGCGGGAGCCAAGACCGGGGAGCTGTTTTTT.